These 2 T cell receptor beta chains share one sample of origin, sequenced in a study of CD8 T cells in ankylosing spondylitis. TCRdb recomputed calls from the 5' RACE reads with MiXCR, one row per CDR3 protein. The repertoire includes 220,000 or so distinct CDR3 sequences, more than 9% of them detected once, and around a fifth sits in the top ten. Sequenced material: blood, either unsorted or a sorted T cell fraction (not recorded which). The origin of the receptors is a male donor with ankylosing spondylitis or in good health (not recorded which).

This clonotype was seen a few times. The rearrangement links TRBV19 to TRBJ2-3, with 8 bases lining up with TRBD1. J gave up 1 base and V 5 bases, and 11 bases lay outside the gene matches. Looked up from germline, CDR1 is LNHDA and CDR2 is SQIVND (reference sequence). The CDR3 is 17 amino acids. The CDR3 loop reads CASSPHPATGGTDTQYF. The CDR3, as DNA: TGTGCCAGTAGTCCTCACCCGGCGACAGGGGGCACAGATACGCAGTATTTT. The whole variable domain, filled in from reference TRBV19 and TRBJ2-3, reads DGGITQSPKYLFRKEGQNVTLSCEQNLNHDAMYWYRQDPGQGLRLIYYSQIVNDFQKGDIAEGYSVSREKKESFPLTVTSAQKNPTAFYLCASSPHPATGGTDTQYFGPGTRLTVL.

This clonotype turned up a few times. The chain employs TRBV2 and TRBJ2-1, with 8 bases identical to TRBD1. This CDR3 has 15 amino acids. From germline, CDR1 is SNHLY and CDR2 FYNNEI. Germline trimming cut 5 bases from V and 10 bases from J; bases unmatched to any gene: 13. The CDR3 protein is CASSPTGVGSEEQFF. Here the CDR3 DNA reads TGTGCCAGCAGTCCGACAGGGGTGGGAAGTGAGGAGCAGTTCTTC.